This T cell receptor beta chain was profiled in a study of blood T cell repertoires in COVID-19 (dated by TCRdb to 2020 to 2021). Context from the whole study: Samples covering the acute and convalescent phases of COVID-19 were provided by collaborators in the United States, Italy and Spain. The material from the prospective study consisted of cDNA or gDNA derived from T cells, B-cell-depleted T cells, or PBMCs. The dataset comprised deeply sampled blood TCRbeta repertoires from subjects exposed to, actively infected with, or recovered from COVID-19. The repertoires were made available in a free public database intended to serve as a resource for research on the immune response to SARS-CoV-2. The samples were drawn from the first 160 participants of the ongoing ImmuneRACE study and from more than 1,000 subjects provided by 6 global collaborators. Nearly every sample came with metadata listing a de-identified subject ID, COVID-19 status, age in years and sex. Where available, HLA class I and class II types were taken from metadata supplied by the sample provider and were not determined by assay-based typing. The full study reports these points: The quantity of clinical and demographic metadata differed by source and by participant and was supplied without curation.

Participants in the prospective study were aged about 18 to 100 years, lived in more than 20 United States geographic areas, and enrolled through a virtual design. In the prospective study, participants were assigned to cohorts based on the clinical history participants reported in a screening survey and a study questionnaire. Recovered participants in ImmuneRACE Cohort 3 were defined as having two consecutive negative NP/OP PCR tests, clearance from a healthcare professional, or resolution of symptoms. Mobile phlebotomists in the prospective study collected whole blood, serum and a nasopharyngeal or oropharyngeal swab from every participant. Additional blood draws and questionnaires over an approximately 2-month period could optionally be provided by prospective study participants. Blood samples from the prospective study were shipped frozen or at room temperature prior to DNA extraction. Regarding this clone: Its antigen target is currently unknown. One base away there is no much larger clone; base qualities are not given.

TCRbeta CDR3 regions were amplified from genomic DNA using the immunoSEQ Assay, a bias-controlled multiplex PCR. The original pipeline was this. The number of nucleated cells in each sample was estimated from the amplification of reference gene primers within the assay. To quantify the absolute abundance of each unique TCRbeta CDR3 rearrangement, sequence reads were collapsed and filtered. For each sample, productive Simpson clonality was calculated as the square root of Simpson's diversity index over productive rearrangements. TCRdb limited this immuneACCESS table to in-frame rearrangements with V and J called. A share of clones is missing; checked studies link under half to unresolved V genes, and the rest is unexplained. D and trimming were read from the DNA, whereas the V and J calls and clone size are those reported in that table. The sample table contains about 250,000 clones; only one count was recorded for over 75% of them. The top ten clonotypes cover roughly 1.7% of the sample.

The germline V gene sets CDR1 to MGHRA and CDR2 to YSYEKL. The V end loses 1 base and the J end loses 1 base, and a stretch of 13 bases separates them. The CDR3 covers 16 residues, taking in both the cysteine and the phenylalanine. Just CDR3 DNA is preserved here, 48 bases in frame from base 1. The sample consisted of PBMCs or T cells enriched from blood (not recorded which). The receptor comes from a man aged 40-49 years who had recovered from COVID-19. This sequence uses TRBV4-1 and TRBJ2-5; the D segment cannot be called with confidence. CDR3 reads: CASSQGYGWAQETQYF. At the DNA level, the sequence is TGCGCCAGCAGCCAAGGGTATGGCTGGGCCCAAGAGACCCAGTACTTC.